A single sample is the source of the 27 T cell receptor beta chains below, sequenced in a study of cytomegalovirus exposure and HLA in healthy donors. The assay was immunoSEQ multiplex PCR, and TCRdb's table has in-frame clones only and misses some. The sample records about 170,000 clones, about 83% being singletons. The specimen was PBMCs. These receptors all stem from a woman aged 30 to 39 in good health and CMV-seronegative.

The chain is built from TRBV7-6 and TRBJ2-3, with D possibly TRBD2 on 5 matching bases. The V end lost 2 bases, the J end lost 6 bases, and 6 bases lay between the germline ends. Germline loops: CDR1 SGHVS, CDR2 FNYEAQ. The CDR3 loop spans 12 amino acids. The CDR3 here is CASSLPGDTQYF. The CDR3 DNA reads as TGTGCCAGCAGCTTACCGGGGGATACGCAGTATTTT. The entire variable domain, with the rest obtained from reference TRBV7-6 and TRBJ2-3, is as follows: GAGVSQSPRYKVTKRGQDVALRCDPISGHVSLYWYRQALGQGPEFLTYFNYEAQQDKSGLPNDRFSAERPEGSISTLTIQRTEQRDSAMYRCASSLPGDTQYFGPGTRLTVL.

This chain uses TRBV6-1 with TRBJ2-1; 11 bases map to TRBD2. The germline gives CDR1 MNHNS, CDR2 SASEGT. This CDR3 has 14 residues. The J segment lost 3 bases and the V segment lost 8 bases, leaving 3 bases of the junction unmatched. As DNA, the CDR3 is TGTGCCAGCGGGGGACTAGCGGTCTACAATGAGCAGTTCTTC. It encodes CASGGLAVYNEQFF.

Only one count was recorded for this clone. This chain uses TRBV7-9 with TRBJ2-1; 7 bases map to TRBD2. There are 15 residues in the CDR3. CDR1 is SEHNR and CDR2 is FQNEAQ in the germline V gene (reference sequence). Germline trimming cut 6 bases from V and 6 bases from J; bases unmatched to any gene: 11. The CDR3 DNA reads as TGTGCCAGCAGTTTGCTCCGGGGGGATGTCAATGAGCAGTTCTTC. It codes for CASSLLRGDVNEQFF.

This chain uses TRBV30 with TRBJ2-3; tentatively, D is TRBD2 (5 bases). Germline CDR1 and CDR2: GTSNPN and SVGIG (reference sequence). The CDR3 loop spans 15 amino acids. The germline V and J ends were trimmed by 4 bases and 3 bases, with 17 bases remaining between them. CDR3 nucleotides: TGTGCCTGGATGCAACCCCGTACGGGAACAGATACGCAGTATTTT. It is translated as CAWMQPRTGTDTQYF.

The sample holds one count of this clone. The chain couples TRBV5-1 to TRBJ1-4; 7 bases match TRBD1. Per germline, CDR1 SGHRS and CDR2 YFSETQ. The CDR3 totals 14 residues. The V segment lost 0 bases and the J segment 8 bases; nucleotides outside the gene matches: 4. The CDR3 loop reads CASSLGDRKEKLFF. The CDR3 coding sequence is TGCGCCAGCAGCTTGGGGGACAGAAAAGAAAAACTGTTTTTT.

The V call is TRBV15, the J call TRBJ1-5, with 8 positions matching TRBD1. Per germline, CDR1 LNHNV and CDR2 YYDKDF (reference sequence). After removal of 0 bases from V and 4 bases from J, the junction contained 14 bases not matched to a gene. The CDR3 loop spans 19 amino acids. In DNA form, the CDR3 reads TGTGCCACCAGCAGAGAAGGCAGGGGGCCGGAGTCCCCTAATCAGCCCCAGCATTTT. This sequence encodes CATSREGRGPESPNQPQHF.

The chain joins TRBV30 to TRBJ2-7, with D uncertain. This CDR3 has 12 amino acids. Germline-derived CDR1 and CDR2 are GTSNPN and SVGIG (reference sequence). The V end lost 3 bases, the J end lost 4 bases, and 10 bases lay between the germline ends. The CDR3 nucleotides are TGTGCCTGGAGCCAGTCTCCTTACGAGCAGTACTTC. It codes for CAWSQSPYEQYF.

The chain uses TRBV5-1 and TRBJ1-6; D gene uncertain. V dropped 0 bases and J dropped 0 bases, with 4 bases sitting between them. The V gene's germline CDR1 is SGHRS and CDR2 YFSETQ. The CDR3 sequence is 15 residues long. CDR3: CASSLASSYNSPLHF. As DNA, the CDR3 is TGCGCCAGCAGCTTGGCCAGCTCCTATAATTCACCCCTCCACTTT.

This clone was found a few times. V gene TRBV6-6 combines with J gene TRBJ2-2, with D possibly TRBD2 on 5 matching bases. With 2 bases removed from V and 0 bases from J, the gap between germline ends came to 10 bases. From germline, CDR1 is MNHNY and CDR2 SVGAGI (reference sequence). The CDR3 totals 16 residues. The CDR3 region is CASSYGVGTNTGELFF. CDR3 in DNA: TGTGCCAGCAGTTACGGCGTCGGGACGAACACCGGGGAGCTGTTTTTT.

CDR3 sequence reads: CASRLGGAFNTEAFF. CDR3 nucleotide sequence: TGTGCCAGCAGACTAGGGGGGGCATTCAACACTGAAGCTTTCTTT. V is TRBV27 and J is TRBJ1-1; possibly TRBD1 for D (6 bases). The CDR3 consists of 15 residues. Deletions cut 6 bases from V and 2 bases from J, with 16 bases between. The germline V gene encodes CDR1 MNHEY and CDR2 SMNVEV (reference sequence).

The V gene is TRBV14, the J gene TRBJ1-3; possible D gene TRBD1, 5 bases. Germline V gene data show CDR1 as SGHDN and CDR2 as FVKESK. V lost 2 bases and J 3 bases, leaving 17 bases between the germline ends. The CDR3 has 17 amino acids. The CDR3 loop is CASSQQGSRVFGNTIYF. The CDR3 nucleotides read TGTGCCAGCAGCCAACAGGGAAGCAGGGTATTTGGAAACACCATATATTTT.

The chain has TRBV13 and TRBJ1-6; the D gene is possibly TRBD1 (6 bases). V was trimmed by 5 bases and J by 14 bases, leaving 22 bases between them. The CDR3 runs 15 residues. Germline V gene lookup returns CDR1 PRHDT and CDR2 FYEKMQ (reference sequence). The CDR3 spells CASSQTGTSRTSLHF. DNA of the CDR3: TGTGCCAGCAGCCAGACCGGGACATCAAGGACCTCCCTCCACTTT.

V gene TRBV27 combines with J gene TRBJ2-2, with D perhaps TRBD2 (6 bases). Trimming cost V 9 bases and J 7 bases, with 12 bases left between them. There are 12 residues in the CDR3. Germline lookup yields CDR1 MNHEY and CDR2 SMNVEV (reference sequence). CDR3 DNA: TGTGCCAGGAGGAGGGCGGTCGGGGAGCTGTTTTTT. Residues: CARRRAVGELFF.

CDR3 sequence reads: CASPYIPTNYSNQPQHF. The CDR3 coding sequence is TGCGCCAGCCCTTACATCCCGACCAACTATAGCAATCAGCCCCAGCATTTT. The rearrangement joins TRBV5-1 to TRBJ1-5; D gene uncertain. Between the trimmed V and J ends, which lost 7 bases and 0 bases, there was a span of 20 bases. The V gene's germline CDR1 is SGHRS and CDR2 YFSETQ. The CDR3 is 17 amino acids.

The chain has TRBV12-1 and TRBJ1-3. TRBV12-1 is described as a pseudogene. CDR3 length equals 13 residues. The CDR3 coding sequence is TGTGCCAGCAGCAGTTTGGTAGGAGACACCATATATTTT. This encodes CASSSLVGDTIYF.

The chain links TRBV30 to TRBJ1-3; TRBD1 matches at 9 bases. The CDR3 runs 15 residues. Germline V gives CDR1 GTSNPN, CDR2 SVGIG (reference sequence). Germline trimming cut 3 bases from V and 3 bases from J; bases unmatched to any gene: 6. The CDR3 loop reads CAWSLQGANGNTIYF. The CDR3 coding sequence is TGTGCCTGGAGCCTACAGGGGGCTAATGGAAACACCATATATTTT.

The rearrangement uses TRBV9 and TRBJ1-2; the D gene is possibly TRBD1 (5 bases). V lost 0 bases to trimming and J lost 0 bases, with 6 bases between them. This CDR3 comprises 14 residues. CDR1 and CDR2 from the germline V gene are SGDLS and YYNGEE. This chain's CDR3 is CASSVGQSNYGYTF. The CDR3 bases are TGTGCCAGCAGCGTAGGACAGTCTAACTATGGCTACACCTTC.

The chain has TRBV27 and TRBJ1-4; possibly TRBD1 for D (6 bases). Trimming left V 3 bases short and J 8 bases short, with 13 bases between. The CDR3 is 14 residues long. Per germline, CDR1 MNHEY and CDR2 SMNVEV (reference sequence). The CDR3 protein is CASSFLQGPEKLFF. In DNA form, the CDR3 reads TGTGCCAGCAGTTTTCTCCAGGGGCCCGAAAAACTGTTTTTT.

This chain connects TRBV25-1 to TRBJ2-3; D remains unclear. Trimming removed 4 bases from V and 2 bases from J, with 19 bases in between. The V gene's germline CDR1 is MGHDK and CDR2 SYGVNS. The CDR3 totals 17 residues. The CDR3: CASSALKISRTTDTQYF. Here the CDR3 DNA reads TGTGCCAGCAGTGCCCTTAAAATTTCGCGAACCACAGATACGCAGTATTTT.

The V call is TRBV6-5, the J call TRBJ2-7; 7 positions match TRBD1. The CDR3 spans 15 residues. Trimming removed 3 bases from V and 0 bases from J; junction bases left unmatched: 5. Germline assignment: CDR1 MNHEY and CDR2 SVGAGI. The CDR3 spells CASSYSTGDSYEQYF. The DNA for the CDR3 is TGTGCCAGCAGTTATTCAACAGGGGACTCCTACGAGCAGTACTTC.

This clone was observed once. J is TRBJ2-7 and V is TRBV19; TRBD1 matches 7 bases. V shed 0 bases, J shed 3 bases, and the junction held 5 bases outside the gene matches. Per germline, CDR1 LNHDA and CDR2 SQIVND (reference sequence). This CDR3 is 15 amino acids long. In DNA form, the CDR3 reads TGTGCCAGTAGTATAGATGGTAACAGGGGCTACGAGCAGTACTTC. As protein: CASSIDGNRGYEQYF.

Here the CDR3 reads CASSIAREQFF. The CDR3 bases are TGTGCCAGTAGTATAGCTCGTGAGCAGTTCTTC. This chain uses TRBV19 with TRBJ2-1; no reliable D call. Germline loops: CDR1 LNHDA, CDR2 SQIVND (reference sequence). Trimming took 1 base from V and 9 from J, leaving 4 bases between them. CDR3 length: 11 residues.

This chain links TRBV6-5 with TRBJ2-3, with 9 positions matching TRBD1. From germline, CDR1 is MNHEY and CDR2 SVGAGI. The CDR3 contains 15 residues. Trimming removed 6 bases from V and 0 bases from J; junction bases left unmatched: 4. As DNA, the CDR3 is TGTGCCAGCAGCTTGGGACAGGGAAGCACAGATACGCAGTATTTT. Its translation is CASSLGQGSTDTQYF.

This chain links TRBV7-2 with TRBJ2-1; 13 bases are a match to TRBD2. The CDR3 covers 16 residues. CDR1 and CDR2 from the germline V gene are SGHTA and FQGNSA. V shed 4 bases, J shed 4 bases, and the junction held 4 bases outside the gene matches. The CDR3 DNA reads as TGTGCCAGCAGCTGGACTAGCGGGGGTGGTTACAATGAGCAGTTCTTC. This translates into CASSWTSGGGYNEQFF.

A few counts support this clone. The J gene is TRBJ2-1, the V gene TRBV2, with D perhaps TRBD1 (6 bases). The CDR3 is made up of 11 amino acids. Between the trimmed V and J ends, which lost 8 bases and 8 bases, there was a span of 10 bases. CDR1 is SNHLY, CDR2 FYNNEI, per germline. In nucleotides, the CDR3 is TGTGCCAGCTACGCAGGGGATGAGCAGTTCTTC. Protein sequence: CASYAGDEQFF. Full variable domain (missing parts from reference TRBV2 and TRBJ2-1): EPEVTQTPSHQVTQMGQEVILRCVPISNHLYFYWYRQILGQKVEFLVSFYNNEISEKSEIFDDQFSVERPDGSNFTLKIRSTKLEDSAMYFCASYAGDEQFFGPGTRLTVL.

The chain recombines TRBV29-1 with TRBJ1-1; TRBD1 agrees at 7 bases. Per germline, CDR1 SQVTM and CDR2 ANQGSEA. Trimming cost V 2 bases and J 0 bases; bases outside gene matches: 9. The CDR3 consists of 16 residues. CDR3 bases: TGCAGCGTTGAATGGACGGCAGGGGGGTTGAACACTGAAGCTTTCTTT. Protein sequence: CSVEWTAGGLNTEAFF.

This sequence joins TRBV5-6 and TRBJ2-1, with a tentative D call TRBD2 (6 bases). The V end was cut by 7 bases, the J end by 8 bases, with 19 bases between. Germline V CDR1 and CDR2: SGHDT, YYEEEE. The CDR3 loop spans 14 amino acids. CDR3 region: CASGRRDHTDEQFF. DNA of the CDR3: TGTGCCAGCGGACGGAGGGACCACACAGATGAGCAGTTCTTC. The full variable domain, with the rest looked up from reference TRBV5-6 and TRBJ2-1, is DAGVTQSPTHLIKTRGQQVTLRCSPKSGHDTVSWYQQALGQGPQFIFQYYEEEERQRGNFPDRFSGHQFPNYSSELNVNALLLGDSALYLCASGRRDHTDEQFFGPGTRLTVL.